This T cell receptor (beta chain) was sequenced for a study of response to subunit inactivated influenza vaccine. TCRdb called the RT-PCR reads again in MiXCR, with one record for every CDR3 protein. The data show about 480,000 distinct CDR3 sequences, 10% to 15% seen once. There are a few counts of this clonotype. Its antigen is undetermined. V lost 4 bases to trimming and J lost 3 bases, with 12 bases between them. Germline CDR1 reads MNHEY; CDR2 reads SVGEGT. CDR3 length: 14 residues. Whole-study results and caveats: Authors suggested each seasonal flu vaccination may recruit only limited numbers of new T cells.

Sequencing used PBMCs from blood, obtained about 6 weeks after vaccination. This receptor was obtained from a man in his fifties who received an inactivated influenza vaccine. This chain connects TRBV6-2 or TRBV6-3 to TRBJ1-1; D call uncertain. This chain's CDR3 is CASSFRIWDTEAFF. DNA for the CDR3: TGTGCCAGCAGTTTCCGGATCTGGGACACTGAAGCTTTCTTT.